This is a list of T cell receptor beta chains from one sample in a study of OX40 agonist ivuxolimab in advanced cancers. The method was immunoSEQ multiplex PCR; TCRdb's version includes in-frame clones alone and lacks a portion of them. The data show approximately 25,000 clones, with 85% seen just once and nearly 50% held by the top ten. The source was CD4+ or CD8+ T cells sorted from blood, collected in a trial of the OX40 agonist ivuxolimab. Receptors were obtained from an adult with an advanced solid tumor such as melanoma, head and neck, liver or kidney cancer. Both conserved end residues are part of each CDR3. D genes are given only for firm matches. Rows give clone size only sometimes, using once, few, many, or a class for an expanded clone.

D gene: NA
clone size: NA
J gene: TRBJ2-1
V gene: TRBV10-1
CDR3 protein: CASSEYRVGSRGEQFF
CDR3 DNA: TGCGCCAGCAGTGAGTATCGGGTGGGGTCGCGTGGTGAGCAGTTCTTC

D gene: NA
clone size: NA
J gene: TRBJ2-7
V gene: TRBV27
CDR3 protein: CASSLLARGYEQYF
CDR3 DNA: TGTGCCAGCAGTTTATTGGCTAGGGGCTACGAGCAGTACTTC

D gene: NA
clone size: large
J gene: TRBJ2-7
V gene: TRBV6-1
CDR3 protein: CASRDGLHEYEQYF
CDR3 DNA: TGTGCCAGCAGAGATGGGTTGCACGAATACGAGCAGTACTTC

D gene: TRBD1
clone size: NA
J gene: TRBJ1-5
V gene: TRBV28
CDR3 protein: CASSNRGRYSNQPQHF
CDR3 DNA: TGTGCCAGCAGCAACAGGGGGAGATATAGCAATCAGCCCCAGCATTTT

D gene: TRBD1
clone size: NA
J gene: TRBJ2-5
V gene: TRBV6-5
CDR3 protein: CASSYVGQGALETQYF
CDR3 DNA: TGTGCCAGCAGTTACGTCGGACAGGGGGCTTTGGAGACCCAGTACTTC

D gene: TRBD1
clone size: NA
J gene: TRBJ2-2
V gene: TRBV29-1
CDR3 protein: CSVEGLVPGQGAGGSGELFF
CDR3 DNA: TGCAGCGTTGAGGGTTTGGTCCCGGGACAGGGGGCAGGAGGTTCCGGGGAGCTGTTTTTT

D gene: NA
clone size: NA
J gene: TRBJ1-3
V gene: TRBV25-1
CDR3 protein: CASTRGSGNTIYF
CDR3 DNA: TGTGCCAGCACTAGGGGCTCTGGAAACACCATATATTTT

D gene: NA
clone size: NA
J gene: TRBJ1-6
V gene: TRBV6-6
CDR3 protein: CATADIDNSPLHF
CDR3 DNA: TGTGCCACCGCGGACATAGATAATTCACCCCTCCACTTT

D gene: NA
clone size: NA
J gene: TRBJ2-7
V gene: TRBV11-2
CDR3 protein: CASSLGGNSYEQYF
CDR3 DNA: TGTGCCAGCAGCTTAGGCGGCAACTCCTACGAGCAGTACTTC

D gene: NA
clone size: NA
J gene: TRBJ2-1
V gene: TRBV5-4
CDR3 protein: CASSWGVGPYNEQFF
CDR3 DNA: TGTGCCAGCAGCTGGGGTGTCGGGCCCTACAATGAGCAGTTCTTC

D gene: NA
clone size: NA
J gene: TRBJ2-2
V gene: TRBV4-1
CDR3 protein: CASSRGGQHTGELFF
CDR3 DNA: TGCGCCAGCAGCCGGGGAGGACAGCACACCGGGGAGCTGTTTTTT

D gene: NA
clone size: NA
J gene: TRBJ2-3
V gene: TRBV11-3
CDR3 protein: CASSLVLGRPTPPNTQYF
CDR3 DNA: TGTGCCAGCAGCTTAGTGTTGGGGCGACCCACGCCGCCTAATACGCAGTATTTT

D gene: TRBD2
clone size: few
J gene: TRBJ2-1
V gene: TRBV7-9
CDR3 protein: CASSLAGGSWDEQFF
CDR3 DNA: TGTGCCAGCAGCTTAGCGGGGGGGTCTTGGGATGAGCAGTTCTTC

D gene: TRBD1
clone size: NA
J gene: TRBJ1-4
V gene: TRBV7-2
CDR3 protein: CASSENRGGETNEKLFF
CDR3 DNA: TGTGCCAGCAGCGAAAACAGGGGCGGGGAGACTAATGAAAAACTGTTTTTT

D gene: NA
clone size: NA
J gene: TRBJ1-2
V gene: TRBV5-4
CDR3 protein: CASSVQGAGEGYTF
CDR3 DNA: TGTGCCAGCAGCGTCCAGGGCGCTGGGGAAGGCTACACCTTC

D gene: NA
clone size: once
J gene: TRBJ2-3
V gene: TRBV4-1
CDR3 protein: CASSQLPLSNTDTQYF
CDR3 DNA: TGCGCCAGCAGCCAACTCCCCTTGTCCAACACAGATACGCAGTATTTT

D gene: NA
clone size: NA
J gene: TRBJ1-5
V gene: TRBV27
CDR3 protein: CASSLSWGLSNQPQHF
CDR3 DNA: TGTGCCAGCAGTTTATCCTGGGGACTTAGCAATCAGCCCCAGCATTTT

D gene: NA
clone size: once
J gene: TRBJ2-1
V gene: TRBV13
CDR3 protein: CASSLGYDSEQFF
CDR3 DNA: TGTGCCAGCAGCTTAGGTTACGATTCGGAGCAGTTCTTC

D gene: NA
clone size: NA
J gene: TRBJ2-7
V gene: TRBV5-4
CDR3 protein: CASSLTSGGSYEQYF
CDR3 DNA: TGTGCCAGCAGCCTTACGAGCGGTGGTTCCTACGAGCAGTACTTC

D gene: NA
clone size: NA
J gene: TRBJ2-7
V gene: TRBV27
CDR3 protein: CASSFVVGSYEQYF
CDR3 DNA: TGTGCCAGCAGTTTCGTGGTCGGGTCCTACGAGCAGTACTTC

D gene: TRBD1
clone size: NA
J gene: TRBJ2-6
V gene: TRBV28
CDR3 protein: CASRVGPLTGGSGANVLTF
CDR3 DNA: TGTGCCAGCAGGGTGGGCCCCTTGACAGGGGGCTCTGGGGCCAACGTCCTGACTTTC

D gene: NA
clone size: NA
J gene: TRBJ1-4
V gene: TRBV19
CDR3 protein: CASRIGGSDEKLFF
CDR3 DNA: TGTGCCAGTAGAATCGGGGGGAGTGATGAAAAACTGTTTTTT

D gene: NA
clone size: NA
J gene: TRBJ1-4
V gene: TRBV11-2
CDR3 protein: CASSALQGLDEKLFF
CDR3 DNA: TGTGCCAGCAGCGCACTCCAGGGGTTGGATGAAAAACTGTTTTTT

D gene: NA
clone size: NA
J gene: TRBJ2-2
V gene: TRBV7-9
CDR3 protein: CASSPRSGAEELFF
CDR3 DNA: TGTGCCAGCAGCCCAAGATCAGGAGCGGAGGAGCTGTTTTTT

D gene: TRBD1
clone size: NA
J gene: TRBJ1-5
V gene: TRBV4-2
CDR3 protein: CASSQVTGETQPQHF
CDR3 DNA: TGTGCCAGCAGCCAGGTAACAGGGGAGACTCAGCCCCAGCATTTT

D gene: NA
clone size: NA
J gene: TRBJ1-5
V gene: TRBV7-9
CDR3 protein: CASSLVDPPQHF
CDR3 DNA: TGTGCCAGCAGCTTAGTGGACCCTCCCCAGCATTTT